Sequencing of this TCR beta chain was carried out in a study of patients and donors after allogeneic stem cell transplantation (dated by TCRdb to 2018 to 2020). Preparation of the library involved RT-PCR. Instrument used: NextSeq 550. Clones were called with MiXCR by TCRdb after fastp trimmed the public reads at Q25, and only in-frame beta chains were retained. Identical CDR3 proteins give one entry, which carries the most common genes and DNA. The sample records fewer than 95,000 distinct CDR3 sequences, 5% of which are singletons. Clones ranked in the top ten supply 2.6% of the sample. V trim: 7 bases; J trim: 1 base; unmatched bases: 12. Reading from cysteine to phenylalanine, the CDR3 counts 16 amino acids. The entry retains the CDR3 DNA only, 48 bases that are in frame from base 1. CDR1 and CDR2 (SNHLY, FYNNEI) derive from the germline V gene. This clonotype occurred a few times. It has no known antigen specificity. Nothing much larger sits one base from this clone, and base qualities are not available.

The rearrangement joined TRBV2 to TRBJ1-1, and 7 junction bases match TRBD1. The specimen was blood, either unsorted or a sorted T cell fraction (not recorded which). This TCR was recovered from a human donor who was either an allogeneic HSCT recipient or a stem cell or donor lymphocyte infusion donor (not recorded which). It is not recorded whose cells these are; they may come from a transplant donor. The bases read TGTGCCAGCACTAGAACAGGGGCAATCACGAACACTGAAGCTTTCTTT. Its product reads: CASTRTGAITNTEAFF.